The next 17 T cell receptor beta chains were all read from a single sample in a study of T cells in tumors after PD-1 blockade. TCRdb keeps only in-frame clones here, not all; method: immunoSEQ multiplex PCR. The table has about 25,000 clones, about 84% seen once. The specimen comprised PBMCs, sampled after anti-PD-1 treatment. The receptor set was obtained from a human donor with basal cell carcinoma.

V is TRBV7-2 and J is TRBJ2-5, with a possible D match to TRBD2 (5 bases). V dropped 6 bases and J dropped 5 bases, with 16 bases sitting between them. CDR3 length: 14 amino acids. The germline gives CDR1 SGHTA, CDR2 FQGNSA. The chain's CDR3 is CASRPNRERETQYF. CDR3 nucleotide sequence: TGTGCCAGCAGACCGAACCGGGAAAGGGAGACCCAGTACTTC.

The chain recombines TRBV4-2 with TRBJ1-3; D gene uncertain. In germline, CDR1 is LGHNA, CDR2 YNFKEQ. The CDR3 has 14 amino acids. The V and J ends lost 4 bases and 4 bases respectively, with 11 bases between them. CDR3 region: CASSRTGGGNTIYF. In nucleotides, the CDR3 is TGTGCCAGCAGCCGCACCGGAGGGGGAAACACCATATATTTT.

The V gene is TRBV2, the J gene TRBJ2-5; 11 nucleotides align to TRBD1. V dropped 4 bases and J dropped 7; count of bases not matched to a gene: 2. The CDR3 consists of 13 residues. Germline values: CDR1 SNHLY, CDR2 FYNNEI. CDR3 amino acids: CASSAGTGGTQYF. The CDR3, as DNA: TGTGCCAGCAGTGCCGGGACAGGGGGGACCCAGTACTTC.

This clone has just one count. V and J are TRBV5-1 and TRBJ2-2; TRBD2 might be the D (6 bases). Trimming removed 0 bases at V and 4 bases at J, with 10 bases between. Germline values: CDR1 SGHRS, CDR2 YFSETQ. The CDR3 is 15 amino acids. CDR3 region: CASSLGGVGTGELFF. Here the CDR3 DNA reads TGCGCCAGCAGCTTGGGGGGGGTAGGCACCGGGGAGCTGTTTTTT.

This clone was seen once. V gene TRBV20-1 combines with J gene TRBJ2-5; D not certain. Germline assignment: CDR1 DFQATT and CDR2 SNEGSKA (reference sequence). V gave up 5 bases and J gave up 5 bases, with 6 bases separating them. CDR3 size: 10 residues. The CDR3, as DNA: TGCAGTGCTGGCCTTGAGACCCAGTACTTC. This sequence encodes CSAGLETQYF.

The chain has TRBV27 and TRBJ1-5, with TRBD1 identical over 9 bases. The CDR3 runs to 19 residues. Trimming cost V 4 bases and J 0 bases; bases outside gene matches: 13. Germline CDR1 is MNHEY and CDR2 is SMNVEV (reference sequence). The CDR3 DNA reads TGTGCCAGCAGTTCCTCGTATCACAGGGGGCGGGTTAGCAATCAGCCCCAGCATTTT. This codes for CASSSSYHRGRVSNQPQHF.

This clone was seen a handful of times. The CDR3 loop reads CASSPRQGADYGYTF. The CDR3, as DNA: TGTGCCAGCAGCCCGCGACAGGGGGCGGACTATGGCTACACCTTC. The V gene is TRBV7-9, the J gene TRBJ1-2, with 10 bases aligning to TRBD1. The CDR3 covers 15 residues. Germline CDR1 reads SEHNR; CDR2 reads FQNEAQ (reference sequence). The ends lost 5 bases at V and 3 bases at J; junction bases unmatched: 6. The whole variable domain, filled in from reference TRBV7-9 and TRBJ1-2, reads DTGVSQNPRHKITKRGQNVTFRCDPISEHNRLYWYRQTLGQGPEFLTYFQNEAQLEKSRLLSDRFSAERPKGSFSTLEIQRTEQGDSAMYLCASSPRQGADYGYTFGSGTRLTVV.

This chain connects TRBV7-9 to TRBJ2-5; a weak D match, TRBD2 (6 bases). This CDR3 region has 14 residues. The germline V and J ends were trimmed by 3 bases and 5 bases, with 13 bases remaining between them. The germline V gene has CDR1 SEHNR and CDR2 FQNEAQ (reference sequence). The CDR3 loop reads CASSLPGDWETQYF. CDR3 DNA sequence: TGTGCCAGCAGCTTGCCGGGGGACTGGGAGACCCAGTACTTC.

The chain carries TRBV19 and TRBJ2-3; tentative D call: TRBD2 (6 bases). Trimming shortened V by 4 bases and J by 2 bases, and 16 bases separated the two germline ends. Germline lookup yields CDR1 LNHDA and CDR2 SQIVND (reference sequence). The CDR3 extends over 16 amino acids. CDR3 loop: CASSTPGGFFTDTQYF. The CDR3 region has the DNA TGTGCCAGTAGTACTCCCGGGGGATTTTTCACAGATACGCAGTATTTT.

The rearrangement uses TRBV5-1 and TRBJ2-2; no firm D call. The germline CDR1 and CDR2 sequences are SGHRS and YFSETQ. There are 15 residues in the CDR3. Trimming shortened V by 2 bases and J by 9 bases, and 17 bases separated the two germline ends. The CDR3 spells CASSLLVARSRELFF. The CDR3 DNA reads as TGCGCCAGCAGCTTATTGGTCGCGCGGTCGAGGGAGCTGTTTTTT.

In DNA, the CDR3 is TGTGCCAGCAGCTCCGGACAGCTGAGCTCCTACAATGAGCAGTTCTTC. As protein: CASSSGQLSSYNEQFF. The rearrangement joins TRBV7-3 to TRBJ2-1, with D perhaps TRBD1 (6 bases). This CDR3 is built from 16 residues. From germline, CDR1 is SGHTA and CDR2 FQGTGA. Trimming removed 4 bases from V and 0 bases from J, with 13 bases in between.

Only one count was recorded for this clone. The chain recombines TRBV7-8 with TRBJ2-3, with D perhaps TRBD2 (6 bases). The V gene lost 6 bases and the J gene lost 4 bases, with 11 bases spanning the gap. The CDR3 is made up of 13 amino acids. From germline, CDR1 is SGHVS and CDR2 FQNEAQ. CDR3 in amino acids: CASRGGRADTQYF. The CDR3, as DNA: TGTGCCAGCAGAGGAGGGCGGGCAGATACGCAGTATTTT.

The sample holds a few counts of this clone. The V and J genes are TRBV12-3 or TRBV12-4 and TRBJ1-2; weak D call: TRBD1 (5 bases). CDR3 length: 13 residues. V lost 5 bases and J lost 8, with 15 bases in between. In nucleotides, the CDR3 is TGTGCCAGCAGTGCAGGGTTGCGTGTGGGCTACACCTTC. This codes for CASSAGLRVGYTF.

The chain combines TRBV19 with TRBJ1-5; 7 bases map to TRBD1. The germline V gene has CDR1 LNHDA and CDR2 SQIVND (reference sequence). J lost 7 bases, V lost 4 bases, and 10 bases had no gene match. This CDR3 region has 15 residues. For the CDR3, the DNA is TGTGCCAGTAGTACCCGACAGGGCTCGGGGCAGCCCCAGCATTTT. It codes for CASSTRQGSGQPQHF.

The V call is TRBV15, the J call TRBJ1-3, with 7 positions matching TRBD1. Germline V CDR1 and CDR2: LNHNV, YYDKDF (reference sequence). J lost 0 bases, V lost 5 bases, and 7 bases had no gene match. The length of the CDR3 is 16 residues. The DNA of the CDR3 is TGTGCCACCAGCGGGAACAGGGGCCTCTCTGGAAACACCATATATTTT. Translated, it gives CATSGNRGLSGNTIYF.

The genes are TRBV2 and TRBJ2-7; the D gene is possibly TRBD1 (5 bases). V shed 7 bases and J shed 4 bases, with 11 bases lying between them. Germline V lookup: CDR1 SNHLY, CDR2 FYNNEI. This CDR3 has 12 amino acids. The CDR3 nucleotides read TGTGCCAGCACCCTGACAGCATACGAGCAGTACTTC. It yields the protein CASTLTAYEQYF.

The CDR3 DNA reads TGTGCCAGCAGCTCGACCGCAGGGGGCTATGGCACAGATACGCAGTATTTT. Residues: CASSSTAGGYGTDTQYF. The rearrangement joins TRBV7-9 to TRBJ2-3; 8 bases align to TRBD1. Per the germline V gene, CDR1 is SEHNR and CDR2 is FQNEAQ (reference sequence). Losses at the gene ends were 4 bases for V and 1 base for J; bases not matched to a gene: 10. The CDR3 contains 17 residues.